This T cell receptor beta chain came from a study of OX40 agonist ivuxolimab in advanced cancers. Findings and caveats of the study: Among the lowest peripheral clonal expansion occurred in 0.1-3.0 mg/kg partial responders. In general, CD8+ T cells held more expanded clones than CD4+ did, on average.

Produced via immunoSEQ multiplex PCR; TCRdb's table is partial and in-frame only. The table includes about 22,000 clones, 65% to 85% detected once. Details on this clone: The antigen remains unidentified.

The CDR3 has 14 amino acids. The germline CDR1 and CDR2 sequences are SGHTA and FQGNSA. V lost 1 base, J lost 2 bases, and 5 bases lay in between. Cycle 7 day 1, cycle 4 day 1, and baseline were the timepoints at which blood was sampled. This specimen was CD4+ or CD8+ T cells sorted from blood, taken in a trial of the OX40 agonist ivuxolimab. The sequence came from an adult with an advanced solid tumor such as melanoma, head and neck, liver or kidney cancer. This sequence joins TRBV7-2 and TRBJ2-2, with D hard to call. The CDR3 region has the DNA TGTGCCAGCAGCTTAGAAATCAACACCGGGGAGCTGTTTTTT. It is translated as CASSLEINTGELFF.